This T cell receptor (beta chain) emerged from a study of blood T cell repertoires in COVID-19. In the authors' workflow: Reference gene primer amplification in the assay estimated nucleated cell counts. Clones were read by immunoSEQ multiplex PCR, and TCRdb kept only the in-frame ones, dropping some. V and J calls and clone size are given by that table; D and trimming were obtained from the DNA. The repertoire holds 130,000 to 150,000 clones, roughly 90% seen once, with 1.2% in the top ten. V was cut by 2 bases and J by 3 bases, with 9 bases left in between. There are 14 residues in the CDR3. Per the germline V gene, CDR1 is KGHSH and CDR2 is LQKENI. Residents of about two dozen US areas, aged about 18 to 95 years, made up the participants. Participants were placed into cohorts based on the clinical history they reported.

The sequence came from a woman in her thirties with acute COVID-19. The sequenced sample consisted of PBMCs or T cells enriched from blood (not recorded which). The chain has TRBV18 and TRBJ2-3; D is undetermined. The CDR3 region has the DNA TGTGCCAGCTCACCATATGAGAGGACAGATACGCAGTATTTT. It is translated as CASSPYERTDTQYF.